The clone carrying this T cell receptor (beta chain) was detected many times. Stability of Graves' hyperthyroidism was defined as absent ophthalmopathy progression within 18 months. Patients were aged 18 to 65, had disease duration under 2 months, and had newly diagnosed hyperthyroidism. Uncontrolled infections, other autoimmune diseases, pregnancy or lactation led to exclusion of patients. Orbital computed tomography and thyroid ultrasound, together with serum TRAb and thyroxine and clinical symptoms, were used for diagnoses. The source of the sample is a study of T cells in Graves' hyperthyroidism and ophthalmopathy. Trimming took 4 bases from V and 1 from J; bases not matched to a gene: 2. This CDR3 is built from 15 residues. Germline V gene data show CDR1 as SNHLY and CDR2 as FYNNEI. RNA transcripts were the template for amplifying TCR beta CDR3 regions. The primer set for the first-round RT-PCR of the TCR CDR3 was HTBI. TCRdb independently ran MiXCR on the multiplex PCR reads; one entry per CDR3 protein. The sample consists of about 480,000 distinct CDR3 sequences, roughly an eighth of them appearing once.

The source material was blood. The gene calls are TRBV2 and TRBJ2-1, with TRBD2 matching 9 bases. The receptor comes from a woman in her late teens or twenties with Graves' hyperthyroidism. As DNA, the CDR3 is TGTGCCAGCAGTGCCACTAGCGGGTCCTACAATGAGCAGTTCTTC. This codes for CASSATSGSYNEQFF.